The 25 T cell receptor beta chains given below trace back to one sample, sequenced in a study of T cells in Graves' hyperthyroidism and ophthalmopathy. It was RNA transcripts that yielded the amplified TCR beta CDR3 regions. HTBI primers were employed in a first-round RT-PCR of the TCR CDR3. Using its own MiXCR run on the multiplex PCR reads, TCRdb lists one record per CDR3 protein. The sample shows about 380,000 distinct CDR3 sequences, approximately 13% of them seen only once. The sample taken for sequencing was blood. The receptors originated from a man aged 30-40 years with Graves' hyperthyroidism that later progressed to Graves' ophthalmopathy.

V is TRBV7-2 and J is TRBJ1-2, with D uncertain. This CDR3 spans 13 amino acids. V dropped 7 bases and J dropped 5 bases, with 14 bases sitting between them. Germline CDR1 SGHTA, CDR2 FQGNSA. CDR3 loop: CASNFRQLYGYTF. In DNA form, the CDR3 reads TGTGCCAGCAACTTTCGACAACTATATGGCTACACCTTC.

The CDR3 sequence: CASSSWKSGGATDTQYF. CDR3 DNA: TGCGCCAGCAGCTCGTGGAAGAGCGGGGGGGCGACAGATACGCAGTATTTT. The chain carries TRBV5-1 and TRBJ2-3, with 10 nucleotides matching TRBD2. This CDR3 contains 17 residues. CDR1 is SGHRS, CDR2 YFSETQ, per germline. V lost 3 bases, J lost 3 bases, and 10 bases stayed unmatched.

There are a few counts of this clonotype. CDR3 amino acids: CATQGTDGELFF. CDR3 DNA: TGTGCCACTCAGGGAACAGACGGGGAGCTGTTTTTT. The genes are TRBV28 and TRBJ2-2; perhaps TRBD1 as D (5 bases). V dropped 10 bases and J dropped 7 bases, with 13 bases sitting between them. Germline V gene sequence: CDR1 MDHEN, CDR2 SYDVKM. The CDR3 contains 12 residues.

The CDR3 nucleotides read TGTGCCACCAGTGATTTTATTGGGGCGGGAGAGACCCAGTACTTC. It yields the protein CATSDFIGAGETQYF. This chain uses TRBV24-1 with TRBJ2-5, with D tentatively TRBD1 or TRBD2 (5 bases each). The CDR3 is made up of 15 amino acids. Deletions cut 1 base from V and 4 bases from J, with 12 bases between. The germline V gene has CDR1 KGHDR and CDR2 SFDVKD.

This clonotype occurred a few times. The chain links TRBV20-1 to TRBJ2-3; 8 nucleotides agree with TRBD2. With 4 bases clipped from V and 5 bases from J, the junction kept 8 bases outside the gene matches. Germline V CDR1 and CDR2: DFQATT, SNEGSKA (reference sequence). The CDR3 runs 14 residues. In DNA form, the CDR3 reads TGCAGTGCTAACGGTCTAGCGGGTTTAGATACGCAGTATTTT. The encoded protein is CSANGLAGLDTQYF.

The chain is built from TRBV5-8 and TRBJ1-6; no reliable D call. V dropped 1 base and J dropped 13 bases, with 6 bases sitting between them. Germline assignment: CDR1 SGHTS and CDR2 YDEGEE. This CDR3 contains 11 residues. The CDR3 is CASSLTGPLHF. CDR3 bases: TGTGCCAGCAGCTTGACTGGGCCCCTCCACTTT.

The table lists this clonotype with many counts. The chain has TRBV28 and TRBJ1-4; D is unclear. The CDR3 loop spans 15 amino acids. The ends were cut back, 0 bases at V and 0 bases at J, with 5 bases in the middle. Germline CDR1 and CDR2: MDHEN and SYDVKM. The CDR3 spells CASSLWSATNEKLFF. The CDR3 bases are TGTGCCAGCAGTTTATGGAGTGCAACTAATGAAAAACTGTTTTTT.

In this sample, this clonotype turned up a few times. This clone may be a read error of a much larger clone one base away. This chain connects TRBV7-9 to TRBJ1-2; weak D call: TRBD1 (6 bases). V lost 1 base, J lost 4 bases, and 7 bases lay in between. The CDR3 loop spans 13 amino acids. The germline V gene has CDR1 SEHNR and CDR2 FQNEAQ (reference sequence). CDR3 nucleotide sequence: TGTGCCAGCAGCTTAGTGGACAGCTATGGCTACACCTTC. Translation gives CASSLVDSYGYTF.

The gene calls are TRBV28 and TRBJ1-6, with a tentative D call TRBD1 (5 bases). Germline lookup yields CDR1 MDHEN and CDR2 SYDVKM. The V and J ends lost 6 bases and 1 base respectively, with 13 bases between them. The CDR3 contains 16 residues. The CDR3 bases are TGTGCCAGCAGATCCTCTGGGGGGTCCTATAATTCACCCCTCCACTTT. Translation: CASRSSGGSYNSPLHF.

For this clonotype: A much bigger clone sits one base away, suggesting this may be a read error. This chain uses TRBV12-3 or TRBV12-4 with TRBJ1-4, with unresolved D. The CDR3 length is 15 residues. The CDR3 region is CASRRSVATNEELFF. The CDR3 DNA reads as TGTGCCAGCAGGCGATCGGTGGCAACTAATGAAGAACTGTTTTTT.

This clonotype was seen repeatedly, ten times or more. The chain links TRBV12-3 or TRBV12-4 to TRBJ1-2; 9 bases are a match to TRBD1. V lost 6 bases and J lost 7; bases outside the gene matches: 12. The CDR3 has 15 amino acids. CDR3 DNA sequence: TGTGCCAGCAGCTCCCTAACAGGGGGCGCAGGTGGCTACACCTTC. Translating it yields CASSSLTGGAGGYTF.

This clonotype came up many times. One end of the junction varies from germline; a read error may be responsible. V is TRBV7-2 and J is TRBJ2-7; TRBD2 agrees at 7 bases. The CDR3 runs to 14 residues. Germline V gene data show CDR1 as SGHTA and CDR2 as FQGNSA. The CDR3 nucleotides are TGTGCCAGCAGCTTTAGCGGGTCCAACTACGAGCAATACTTC. The encoded protein is CASSFSGSNYEQYF.

The CDR3 here is CSARQGISNQPQHF. CDR3 sequence (DNA): TGCAGTGCTAGGCAGGGGATTAGCAATCAGCCCCAGCATTTT. The J gene is TRBJ1-5, the V gene TRBV20-1, with TRBD1 as a possible D gene (6 bases). Germline CDR1 DFQATT, CDR2 SNEGSKA (reference sequence). The CDR3 has 14 residues. Trimming stripped 3 bases from V and 0 bases from J, with 9 bases between.

Ten or more counts support this clonotype. CDR3 nucleotides: TGTGCCAGCAGTTTGGGGCGGGCGGAGGGCGGTGGGGCCAACGTCCTGACTTTC. This gives the protein CASSLGRAEGGGANVLTF. The chain combines TRBV12-3 or TRBV12-4 with TRBJ2-6; D perhaps matches TRBD2 (6 bases). This CDR3 has 18 amino acids. Trimming pared 3 bases from V and 3 bases from J, leaving 18 bases between.

There are many counts of this clonotype. The chain carries TRBV10-3 and TRBJ1-4; TRBD1 aligns across 8 bases. The CDR3 loop spans 14 amino acids. The germline gives CDR1 ENHRY, CDR2 SYGVKD. After removal of 6 bases from V and 8 bases from J, the junction contained 8 bases not matched to a gene. The CDR3 DNA reads TGTGCCATCAGCCGAACAGGGGGGTACGAAAAACTGTTTTTT. Protein product: CAISRTGGYEKLFF.

At least ten counts were recorded for this clonotype. The rearrangement joins TRBV7-9 to TRBJ2-1, with D tentatively TRBD1 (6 bases). V gave up 6 bases and J gave up 1 base, with 16 bases separating them. CDR3 size: 16 residues. CDR1 is SEHNR, CDR2 FQNEAQ, per germline (reference sequence). CDR3 amino acids: CASRRGTERSYNEQFF. The CDR3 DNA reads TGTGCCAGCAGGAGGGGGACGGAACGGTCCTACAATGAGCAGTTCTTC.

This clonotype was recorded many times. The chain employs TRBV11-2 and TRBJ2-7, with D perhaps TRBD1 or TRBD2 (5 bases each). The CDR3 covers 14 residues. Trimming cost V 3 bases and J 7 bases, with 16 bases left between them. Germline assignment: CDR1 SGHAT and CDR2 FQNNGV. The CDR3 loop is CASSFRDPTREQYF. In DNA, the CDR3 is TGTGCCAGCAGCTTTCGGGACCCGACTCGGGAGCAGTACTTC.

This clonotype was seen only a few times. The rearrangement uses TRBV30 and TRBJ2-7, with D maybe TRBD1 (5 bases). The CDR3 extends over 12 amino acids. The V end lost 5 bases, the J end lost 2 bases, and 10 bases lay between the germline ends. Germline CDR1 is GTSNPN and CDR2 is SVGIG (reference sequence). The CDR3 coding sequence is TGTGCCTGGCAGGGTCTGCCCTACGAGCAGTACTTC. This gives the protein CAWQGLPYEQYF.

This clonotype was observed at least ten times. J is TRBJ1-4 and V is TRBV7-6; D possibly corresponds to TRBD1 (6 bases). With 5 bases removed from V and 10 bases from J, the gap between germline ends came to 17 bases. The V gene's germline CDR1 is SGHVS and CDR2 FNYEAQ. CDR3 length: 14 amino acids. CDR3 protein: CASSPELRGAKLFF. The CDR3 DNA follows: TGTGCCAGCAGCCCCGAATTAAGGGGGGCAAAACTGTTTTTT. Variable domain in full (rest from reference TRBV7-6 and TRBJ1-4): GAGVSQSPRYKVTKRGQDVALRCDPISGHVSLYWYRQALGQGPEFLTYFNYEAQQDKSGLPNDRFSAERPEGSISTLTIQRTEQRDSAMYRCASSPELRGAKLFFGSGTQLSVL.

The chain has TRBV3-1 and TRBJ1-3; D gene ambiguous. V was pared by 0 bases and J by 4 bases, with 4 bases between. CDR1 LGHDT and CDR2 YNNKEL come from the germline V gene (reference sequence). The CDR3 extends over 13 amino acids. This chain's CDR3 is CASSQEGGNTIYF. The DNA of the CDR3 is TGTGCCAGCAGCCAAGAAGGGGGAAACACCATATATTTT.

This clonotype was recorded many times. The V and J genes are TRBV12-3 or TRBV12-4 and TRBJ2-5; 14 nucleotides agree with TRBD2. V was clipped by 5 bases and J by 5 bases; unmatched bases: 10. The CDR3 runs 17 residues. CDR3: CASSKGTSGGTVETQYF. DNA for the CDR3: TGTGCCAGCAGTAAAGGGACTAGCGGGGGAACCGTGGAGACCCAGTACTTC.

This clonotype was found many times. This chain uses TRBV7-6 with TRBJ2-5; D possibly corresponds to TRBD2 (6 bases). The germline gives CDR1 SGHVS, CDR2 FNYEAQ. This CDR3 has 14 residues. V was clipped by 5 bases and J by 2 bases, with 12 bases between them. The CDR3, as DNA: TGTGCCAGCAGCGCGGGGCAGGCACAAGAGACCCAGTACTTC. Protein: CASSAGQAQETQYF.

This clonotype occurred many times. This chain connects TRBV11-2 to TRBJ1-5, with a weak D call TRBD1 (5 bases). The V end was cut by 5 bases, the J end by 7 bases, with 18 bases between. The CDR3 sequence is 15 residues long. CDR1 is SGHAT and CDR2 is FQNNGV in the germline V gene. The CDR3 nucleotides read TGTGCCAGCAGCCCGATAACAGGTCCTCGGCAGCCCCAGCATTTT. The encoded protein is CASSPITGPRQPQHF.

This clonotype was recorded at least ten times. This sequence joins TRBV12-3 or TRBV12-4 and TRBJ2-7; D is perhaps TRBD1 (5 bases). The length of the CDR3 is 15 residues. V was shortened by 3 bases and J by 0 bases, with 12 bases between the two germline ends. The CDR3 nucleotides read TGTGCCAGCAGTTTGGCAGGGCTTCTCTCCTACGAGCAGTACTTC. As protein: CASSLAGLLSYEQYF.

This clonotype was seen ten or more times. The J gene is TRBJ2-2, the V gene TRBV6-1; tentative D call: TRBD1 (6 bases). V lost 6 bases and J lost 1, with 9 bases in between. The CDR3 is 14 amino acids. Germline lookup yields CDR1 MNHNS and CDR2 SASEGT. The CDR3 protein is CASRPQGNTGELFF. The CDR3, as DNA: TGTGCCAGCAGACCACAGGGGAACACCGGGGAGCTGTTTTTT.